Listed here are 4 T cell receptor beta chains from one sample, sequenced in a study of lymphopenia after photon versus proton radiotherapy (dated by TCRdb to the late 2010s). Libraries were prepared through the immunoSEQ multiplex PCR assay. TCRdb provides this immuneACCESS table in a form limited to in-frame rearrangements. Some clones are lacking; in checked studies, under half of them reflect an unresolved V gene, and why the rest are absent is not known. This sample has approximately 65,000 clones in its table, and approximately 91% of those were observed once. The top ten hold about 3.1% of the sample. The sample was peripheral blood, taken from a patient treated with photon-based radiotherapy. Receptors were obtained from a woman between 65 and 79 years old with pancreatic cancer.

The chain has TRBV12-5 and TRBJ1-1; 8 positions match TRBD1. V shed 5 bases and J 4 bases; nucleotides not matched to a gene: 3. This CDR3 is built from 13 residues. Germline V lookup: CDR1 LGHNT, CDR2 FRNRAP. CDR3 protein: CASGPTGVTEAFF. CDR3 sequence (DNA): TGTGCTAGTGGTCCGACAGGGGTCACTGAAGCTTTCTTT.

This sequence joins TRBV6-5 and TRBJ2-7, with 9 positions matching TRBD1. Germline V lookup: CDR1 MNHEY, CDR2 SVGAGI. This CDR3 contains 12 residues. The junction had 2 bases not matched to a gene; V was cut back by 8 bases and J by 3 bases. The CDR3 protein is CASRTGVYEQYF. As DNA, the CDR3 is TGTGCCAGCCGGACAGGGGTCTACGAGCAGTACTTC.

V is TRBV19 and J is TRBJ2-7; D may be TRBD1 (6 bases). Germline CDR1 reads LNHDA; CDR2 reads SQIVND (reference sequence). The CDR3 has 14 amino acids. V was trimmed by 1 base and J by 2 bases, leaving 9 bases between them. Written as DNA, the CDR3 is TGTGCCAGTAGTATAGTCGGACAGACCTACGAGCAGTACTTC. Its translation is CASSIVGQTYEQYF.

The rearrangement joins TRBV7-2 to TRBJ1-6, with D uncertain. V lost 4 bases and J lost 6, with 13 bases in between. The germline CDR1 and CDR2 sequences are SGHTA and FQGNSA. The CDR3 spans 15 residues. The CDR3 DNA sequence: TGTGCCAGCAGCTCTGGCGGAGGGCGTAATTCACCCCTCCACTTT. This translates into CASSSGGGRNSPLHF.